These 14 T cell receptor beta chains were all obtained from the same sample, sequenced in a study of blood T cell repertoires in COVID-19. The method was immunoSEQ multiplex PCR; TCRdb's version includes in-frame clones alone and lacks a portion of them. The table lists approximately 260,000 clones, nearly 90% of them singletons. The material sequenced was peripheral blood. The receptors shown here come from a woman between 55 and 75 years old with COVID-19, enrolled during active disease.

The rearrangement links TRBV11-3 to TRBJ1-6, with 9 bases identical to TRBD1. The CDR3 covers 14 residues. Germline trimming cut 8 bases from V and 7 bases from J; bases unmatched to any gene: 6. The germline CDR1 and CDR2 sequences are SGHNT and YENEEA. CDR3 protein: CASCTGGLNSPLHF. The CDR3 DNA sequence: TGTGCCAGCTGCACAGGGGGCTTGAATTCACCCCTCCACTTT.

As DNA, the CDR3 is TGTGCCAGCAGCGTAGGGGGGACAGGGTCTGAAGCTTTCTTT. It encodes CASSVGGTGSEAFF. This chain connects TRBV9 to TRBJ1-1; 9 bases fit TRBD1. The CDR3 length is 14 residues. Per the germline V gene, CDR1 is SGDLS and CDR2 is YYNGEE. V was pared by 0 bases and J by 6 bases, with 3 bases of the junction left unmatched.

The chain links TRBV19 to TRBJ2-1; tentative D call: TRBD2 (5 bases). CDR1 LNHDA and CDR2 SQIVND come from the germline V gene (reference sequence). The CDR3 is 13 amino acids. Trimming cost V 8 bases and J 6 bases, with 14 bases left between them. The CDR3 reads CASGRAVVNEQFF. DNA of the CDR3: TGTGCCAGTGGGCGGGCCGTAGTCAATGAGCAGTTCTTC.

The gene calls are TRBV24-1 and TRBJ2-7; TRBD1 aligns across 8 bases. Germline V gene lookup returns CDR1 KGHDR and CDR2 SFDVKD. Trimming took 2 bases from V and 3 from J; bases not matched to a gene: 8. This CDR3 comprises 16 residues. The CDR3: CATSDYSDRVFYEQYF. DNA for the CDR3: TGTGCCACCAGTGATTACTCGGACAGGGTTTTCTACGAGCAGTACTTC.

This clone was counted between two and nine times. The chain recombines TRBV5-1 with TRBJ1-2; a weak D match, TRBD1 (5 bases). Trimming left V 3 bases short and J 4 bases short, with 19 bases between. The V gene's germline CDR1 is SGHRS and CDR2 YFSETQ. The CDR3 is 16 residues long. CDR3 coding DNA: TGCGCCAGCAGCTGGGGGGATACAGATTTTAGCTATGGCTACACCTTC. This encodes CASSWGDTDFSYGYTF. Full variable domain (outside the CDR3, taken from reference TRBV5-1 and TRBJ1-2): KAGVTQTPRYLIKTRGQQVTLSCSPISGHRSVSWYQQTPGQGLQFLFEYFSETQRNKGNFPGRFSGRQFSNSRSEMNVSTLELGDSALYLCASSWGDTDFSYGYTFGSGTRLTVV.

The J gene is TRBJ2-2, the V gene TRBV9; tentatively, D is TRBD1 (5 bases). Trimming took 4 bases from V and 2 from J, leaving 15 bases between them. Germline V gene data show CDR1 as SGDLS and CDR2 as YYNGEE. CDR3 size: 16 residues. The CDR3: CASSRQAGKNTGELFF. The CDR3 bases are TGTGCCAGCAGCCGTCAAGCAGGGAAAAACACCGGGGAGCTGTTTTTT.

The chain couples TRBV6-2 or TRBV6-3 to TRBJ1-2, with D tentatively TRBD1 (5 bases). The germline V gene encodes CDR1 MNHEY and CDR2 SVGEGT. V shed 6 bases and J shed 4 bases, with 15 bases lying between them. This CDR3 has 14 amino acids. Written as DNA, the CDR3 is TGTGCCAGCAGCCGACAGATTTCAATCTATGGCTACACCTTC. Residues: CASSRQISIYGYTF.

This chain uses TRBV7-2 with TRBJ1-1; D possibly corresponds to TRBD1 (6 bases). With 6 bases removed from V and 1 base from J, the gap between germline ends came to 12 bases. CDR1 is SGHTA and CDR2 is FQGNSA in the germline V gene. The CDR3 runs to 14 residues. The CDR3 coding sequence is TGTGCCAGCAGGCCGACAGGTGGGAACACTGAAGCTTTCTTT. It translates to CASRPTGGNTEAFF.

This rearrangement joins TRBV3-1 (or the pseudogene TRBV3-2) to TRBJ1-2; 12 bases fit TRBD1. V was pared by 0 bases and J by 2 bases, with 19 bases of the junction left unmatched. The CDR3 loop spans 22 amino acids. CDR1 and CDR2 from the germline V gene are LGHDT and YNNKEL (reference sequence). CDR3 sequence reads: CASSQDLVYWTGQGARNYGYTF. CDR3 DNA sequence: TGTGCCAGCAGCCAAGATTTGGTATATTGGACGGGACAGGGGGCCCGCAACTATGGCTACACCTTC.

This CDR3 is CASSTRPGEQYF. In DNA, the CDR3 is TGTGCCAGCAGCACCAGACCGGGAGAGCAGTACTTC. The chain links TRBV7-2 to TRBJ2-7, with D possibly being TRBD2 (5 bases). The CDR3 loop spans 12 amino acids. Germline V gene sequence: CDR1 SGHTA, CDR2 FQGNSA. V was clipped by 5 bases and J by 7 bases, with 12 bases between them.

The table lists this clone with a count of one. V is TRBV7-9 and J is TRBJ1-6; maybe TRBD1 (5 bases). The CDR3 totals 15 residues. Germline CDR1 and CDR2: SEHNR and FQNEAQ (reference sequence). V was trimmed by 1 base and J by 10 bases, leaving 14 bases between them. The CDR3 reads CASSLVGAAISPLHF. CDR3 DNA sequence: TGTGCCAGCAGCTTAGTAGGGGCAGCAATCTCACCCCTCCACTTT. The full variable domain, in which reference TRBV7-9 and TRBJ1-6 provide the parts outside the CDR3, is DTGVSQNPRHKITKRGQNVTFRCDPISEHNRLYWYRQTLGQGPEFLTYFQNEAQLEKSRLLSDRFSAERPKGSFSTLEIQRTEQGDSAMYLCASSLVGAAISPLHFGNGTRLTVT.

V is TRBV6-5 and J is TRBJ1-2; a weak D match, TRBD1 (5 bases). CDR1 MNHEY and CDR2 SVGAGI come from the germline V gene. V was trimmed by 5 bases and J by 2 bases, leaving 12 bases between them. This CDR3 region has 14 residues. The CDR3 DNA follows: TGTGCCAGCAGTCCGTCTCCAGGGAACTATGGCTACACCTTC. It encodes CASSPSPGNYGYTF.

This clone was seen more than once but under ten times. V is TRBV12-3 or TRBV12-4 and J is TRBJ1-2; D is uncertain. There are 13 residues in the CDR3. V lost 4 bases to trimming and J lost 4 bases, with 10 bases between them. The CDR3: CASSSPPSYGYTF. CDR3 nucleotide sequence: TGTGCCAGCAGTTCCCCCCCCTCCTATGGCTACACCTTC.

This clone was observed once. The V and J genes are TRBV5-1 and TRBJ1-2, with a tentative D call TRBD1 (6 bases). The germline CDR1 and CDR2 sequences are SGHRS and YFSETQ. The CDR3 contains 14 residues. Trimming stripped 3 bases from V and 6 bases from J, with 15 bases between. CDR3 sequence: CASSWLQGSDGYTF. The DNA of the CDR3 is TGCGCCAGCAGCTGGCTCCAGGGGTCCGATGGCTACACCTTC.